This TCR beta chain is drawn from a study of beta chain features in type 1 diabetes. Expressed TCRB transcripts were sequenced after all isolated RNA was converted to cDNA. Clones were sequenced by immunoSEQ multiplex PCR, and TCRdb holds only the in-frame ones, with some missing. The data hold some 150,000 clones, with 9% to 10% observed a single time. CD45RO/CCR7/CD25/CD127/CD95/CD27 separated CD4+ naive, central memory, regulatory and stem cell-like memory cells by sorting. From germline, CDR1 is SGHVS and CDR2 FQNEAQ. Trimming pared 10 bases from V and 1 base from J, leaving 16 bases between. The CDR3 covers 15 residues.

The sequenced sample consisted of central memory CD4+ T cells from blood. This clonotype was obtained from a woman aged 40 to 50 in good health. The chain links TRBV7-8 to TRBJ1-4; D not resolved. Written as DNA, the CDR3 is TGTGCCACCTCAGCTTCCGGGTTAACTAATGAAAAACTGTTTTTT. This translates into CATSASGLTNEKLFF.